This T cell receptor beta chain was obtained from a study of cytotoxic CD8 clonotypes in ibrutinib-treated CLL. Study at large: Responses: approximately 25 partial, 2 complete; after median about 70 months, approximately 14 stayed remitted, approximately twelve progressed.

The germline V gene has CDR1 SGHTA and CDR2 FQGTGA. J gave up 3 bases and V 3 bases, and 1 base lay outside the gene matches. The CDR3 has 15 residues. Using immunoSEQ multiplex PCR, the repertoire was profiled, and TCRdb retains in-frame clones only, with some absent. Here the sample spans a few hundred thousand clones, about 77% being singletons. The sequence derives from a human donor with chronic lymphocytic leukemia. The specimen comprised PBMCs, sampled before ibrutinib treatment. The chain joins TRBV7-3 to TRBJ2-3; TRBD2 matches 12 bases. The CDR3 spells CASSLTSGRTDTQYF. The DNA for the CDR3 is TGTGCCAGCAGCTTGACTAGCGGGAGAACAGATACGCAGTATTTT.